Shown below are 26 T cell receptor beta chains from a single sample sequenced in a study of T cell clones after liver transplantation. Some clones are missing from TCRdb's copy, which holds only in-frame ones; the method was immunoSEQ multiplex PCR. This table has some 110,000 clones, about 81% appearing once. Sequenced material: CD4+ T cells from blood, taken before liver transplant. The receptors originated from a human donor who received a liver transplant.

The chain combines TRBV6-6 with TRBJ1-4; D not certain. CDR1 is MNHNY, CDR2 SVGAGI, per germline (reference sequence). V lost 2 bases, J lost 0 bases, and 7 bases lay in between. This CDR3 has 15 residues. The CDR3 is CASSYDGTTNEKLFF. Here the CDR3 DNA reads TGTGCCAGCAGTTACGACGGGACAACTAATGAAAAACTGTTTTTT.

This clone appeared once. The rearrangement joins TRBV6-5 to TRBJ2-7; a weak D match, TRBD2 (6 bases). Trimming took 3 bases from V and 6 from J, leaving 15 bases between them. The CDR3 has 14 residues. Germline loops: CDR1 MNHEY, CDR2 SVGAGI. This CDR3 is CASSYGVEGREQYF. The CDR3 region has the DNA TGTGCCAGCAGTTATGGGGTGGAGGGGCGCGAGCAGTACTTC.

CDR3 in amino acids: CASHSGNTIYF. The CDR3 bases are TGTGCCAGCCACTCTGGAAACACCATATATTTT. The J gene is TRBJ1-3, the V gene TRBV6-1; no clear D gene. The germline CDR1 and CDR2 sequences are MNHNS and SASEGT. V dropped 8 bases and J dropped 0 bases, with 2 bases sitting between them. This CDR3 is 11 amino acids long.

The chain links TRBV23-1 to TRBJ2-6; D is possibly TRBD1 (5 bases). TRBV23-1 is designated an ORF whose function remains uncertain. The germline V and J ends were trimmed by 10 bases and 2 bases, with 21 bases remaining between them. CDR3 length: 17 residues. The CDR3 nucleotides read TGCGCCACGACCTGGGCAGGGTGGGTCCCTGGGGCCAACGTCCTGACTTTC. It yields the protein CATTWAGWVPGANVLTF.

The chain carries TRBV19 and TRBJ2-2; no clear D. The V gene's germline CDR1 is LNHDA and CDR2 SQIVND (reference sequence). The V end lost 1 base, the J end lost 5 bases, and 8 bases lay between the germline ends. The CDR3 length is 14 residues. CDR3 coding DNA: TGTGCCAGTAGTATAGGGGCCCCGACCGGGGAGCTGTTTTTT. Translation gives CASSIGAPTGELFF.

In this sample, this clone turned up a few times. The V gene is TRBV2, the J gene TRBJ2-5; D might be TRBD1 or TRBD2, each matching 6 bases. The CDR3 is 13 residues long. The germline CDR1 and CDR2 sequences are SNHLY and FYNNEI. With 5 bases removed from V and 4 bases from J, the gap between germline ends came to 11 bases. The DNA for the CDR3 is TGTGCCAGCAGTCTTGAGGGGGGAGAGACCCAGTACTTC. As protein: CASSLEGGETQYF.

The chain uses TRBV21-1 and TRBJ1-5; TRBD1 is taken as the D call from the table, unchecked against the DNA. TRBV21-1 is listed as a pseudogene. This CDR3 has 22 amino acids. The CDR3 is CASSKNPSLPGQGASWHQPQHF. The DNA for the CDR3 is TGTGCCAGCAGCAAGAACCCCTCCTTACCGGGACAGGGGGCGAGCTGGCATCAGCCCCAGCATTTT.

The rearrangement uses TRBV7-3 and TRBJ2-1; D is uncertain. The CDR3 covers 14 residues. V was clipped by 5 bases and J by 2 bases, with 10 bases between them. Germline values: CDR1 SGHTA, CDR2 FQGTGA. The CDR3, as DNA: TGTGCCAGCAGCCCCCCTCCACCCTACAATGAGCAGTTCTTC. Its translation is CASSPPPPYNEQFF. The variable domain in full, completed from reference TRBV7-3 and TRBJ2-1, reads GAGVSQTPSNKVTEKGKYVELRCDPISGHTALYWYRQSLGQGPEFLIYFQGTGAADDSGLPNDRFFAVRPEGSVSTLKIQRTERGDSAVYLCASSPPPPYNEQFFGPGTRLTVL.

The CDR3 is CASSLAGFNQPQHF. CDR3 coding DNA: TGTGCCAGCAGCTTAGCAGGGTTCAATCAGCCCCAGCATTTT. The rearrangement joins TRBV7-9 to TRBJ1-5; D is ambiguous. There are 14 residues in the CDR3. With 0 bases removed from V and 3 bases from J, the gap between germline ends came to 6 bases. Germline CDR1 and CDR2: SEHNR and FQNEAQ (reference sequence).

This clone showed up just once. V usage is TRBV5-1 and J usage is TRBJ1-1; a possible D gene is TRBD1 (5 bases). The ends were cut back, 4 bases at V and 4 bases at J, with 14 bases in the middle. Germline V lookup: CDR1 SGHRS, CDR2 YFSETQ. The CDR3 spans 14 residues. CDR3 sequence reads: CASSRDLPGTEAFF. The CDR3 coding sequence is TGCGCCAGCAGCAGGGACCTCCCTGGCACTGAAGCTTTCTTT.

This clone was counted once. The rearrangement links TRBV7-3 to TRBJ2-3; D remains ambiguous. Trimming pared 5 bases from V and 3 bases from J, leaving 9 bases between. CDR3 length equals 13 residues. The germline V gene has CDR1 SGHTA and CDR2 FQGTGA. This CDR3 is CASSRSGTDTQYF. The CDR3 bases are TGTGCCAGCAGCCGCTCAGGTACAGATACGCAGTATTTT.

This chain's CDR3 is CASSAQGSGYEQYF. As DNA, the CDR3 is TGCGCCAGCAGCGCCCAGGGGAGTGGGTACGAGCAGTACTTC. The chain employs TRBV5-1 and TRBJ2-7, with D perhaps TRBD1 (6 bases). Trimming stripped 4 bases from V and 4 bases from J, with 15 bases between. CDR1 SGHRS and CDR2 YFSETQ come from the germline V gene. The CDR3 is 14 amino acids.

The chain employs TRBV19 and TRBJ1-1; 7 positions agree with TRBD1. The V and J ends lost 4 bases and 5 bases, in that order; junction bases with no gene match: 10. This CDR3 spans 15 amino acids. Germline CDR1 is LNHDA and CDR2 is SQIVND (reference sequence). CDR3 region: CASSTKRTGQTEAFF. CDR3 DNA sequence: TGTGCCAGTAGTACGAAAAGGACAGGACAAACTGAAGCTTTCTTT.

V and J are TRBV6-5 and TRBJ2-2, with D possibly matching TRBD1 (6 bases). The V end lost 6 bases, the J end lost 6 bases, and 17 bases lay between the germline ends. Germline V gene data show CDR1 as MNHEY and CDR2 as SVGAGI. CDR3 length: 15 residues. CDR3 in amino acids: CASRSRQVEAGELFF. CDR3 nucleotides: TGTGCCAGCAGATCCCGACAGGTGGAAGCCGGGGAGCTGTTTTTT.

The rearrangement joins TRBV7-3 to TRBJ1-2; possible D gene TRBD1, 5 bases. Germline values: CDR1 SGHTA, CDR2 FQGTGA. V shed 3 bases and J shed 8 bases, with 10 bases lying between them. The length of the CDR3 is 12 residues. The CDR3 nucleotides read TGTGCCAGCAGCTTCCAGGGAGGCGGCTACACCTTC. Protein product: CASSFQGGGYTF.

V gene TRBV7-2 combines with J gene TRBJ2-5; 10 bases map to TRBD1. This CDR3 spans 16 amino acids. Germline CDR1 reads SGHTA; CDR2 reads FQGNSA. The junction had 14 bases not matched to a gene; V was cut back by 5 bases and J by 8 bases. The CDR3 DNA reads as TGTGCCAGCAGCCTCGGGACAGGGGAGTACGATAGTACCCAGTACTTC. Amino acids: CASSLGTGEYDSTQYF. The complete variable domain, with remaining parts taken from reference TRBV7-2 and TRBJ2-5, reads GAGVSQSPSNKVTEKGKDVELRCDPISGHTALYWYRQSLGQGLEFLIYFQGNSAPDKSGLPSDRFSAERTGGSVSTLTIQRTQQEDSAVYLCASSLGTGEYDSTQYFGPGTRLLVL.

This clone came up a few times. V usage is TRBV7-8 and J usage is TRBJ2-5, with TRBD1 identical over 7 bases. The CDR3 length is 14 residues. V shed 4 bases and J 4 bases; nucleotides not matched to a gene: 6. From germline, CDR1 is SGHVS and CDR2 FQNEAQ. The CDR3 DNA reads as TGTGCCAGCAGCTCGACAGGGTTGGCAGAGACCCAGTACTTC. Amino acid sequence: CASSSTGLAETQYF.

A note on this clone: The same CDR3 is also encoded by other DNA sequences in this sample. V is TRBV28 and J is TRBJ1-2; D is undetermined. The V and J ends lost 3 bases and 2 bases respectively, with 1 base between them. CDR1 is MDHEN, CDR2 SYDVKM, per germline. The CDR3 is 11 residues long. This CDR3 is CASSLNYGYTF. The CDR3, as DNA: TGTGCCAGCAGTTTGAACTATGGCTACACCTTC.

This clone is a singleton in its sample. The chain employs TRBV6-1 and TRBJ1-1, with D maybe TRBD1 (5 bases). Germline CDR1 MNHNS, CDR2 SASEGT. This CDR3 has 15 residues. Trimming pared 6 bases from V and 0 bases from J, leaving 14 bases between. The chain's CDR3 is CASRIRGGLNTEAFF. The CDR3 DNA is TGTGCCAGCAGAATACGCGGGGGACTGAACACTGAAGCTTTCTTT.

V is TRBV9 and J is TRBJ2-5, with D tentatively TRBD1 or TRBD2 (6 bases each). Trimming took off 0 bases at V and 4 bases at J, with 7 bases between the two ends. The germline V gene encodes CDR1 SGDLS and CDR2 YYNGEE. The CDR3 length is 13 residues. The chain's CDR3 is CASSVEGGETQYF. CDR3 coding DNA: TGTGCCAGCAGCGTAGAGGGGGGAGAGACCCAGTACTTC.

The chain is built from TRBV21-1 and TRBJ2-4; the table names TRBD1, a call not compared with the DNA. TRBV21-1 is classified as a pseudogene. The CDR3 has 15 residues. CDR3 sequence reads: CASGGVPRGIDIQYF. The CDR3 DNA reads TGTGCCAGCGGGGGCGTCCCCAGGGGGATAGACATTCAGTACTTC.

The J gene is TRBJ1-2, the V gene TRBV14; D unclear. Trimming cost V 0 bases and J 7 bases, with 12 bases left between them. Germline lookup yields CDR1 SGHDN and CDR2 FVKESK. CDR3 length: 14 amino acids. In nucleotides, the CDR3 is TGTGCCAGCAGCCAAGATCGGCTACGCGGTGGCTACACCTTC. This codes for CASSQDRLRGGYTF.

CDR3 sequence reads: CASQVGGGRVTQYF. DNA for the CDR3: TGTGCCAGCCAGGTCGGGGGGGGTCGTGTGACCCAGTACTTC. The chain recombines TRBV6-6 with TRBJ2-5, with TRBD2 matching 8 bases. V was pared by 8 bases and J by 7 bases, with 12 bases of the junction left unmatched. Germline values: CDR1 MNHNY, CDR2 SVGAGI (reference sequence). The CDR3 spans 14 residues.

V is TRBV27 and J is TRBJ2-6; D unresolved. V was clipped by 7 bases and J by 2 bases, with 6 bases between them. The CDR3 consists of 13 residues. The V gene's germline CDR1 is MNHEY and CDR2 SMNVEV (reference sequence). The CDR3 reads CASTRTGANVLTF. DNA for the CDR3: TGTGCCAGCACAAGGACTGGGGCCAACGTCCTGACTTTC.

The CDR3 loop is CASSYRAARTYEQYF. In nucleotides, the CDR3 is TGTGCCAGCAGTTATCGGGCGGCCCGGACCTACGAGCAGTACTTC. The chain links TRBV6-5 to TRBJ2-7; D gene uncertain. Germline V gene lookup returns CDR1 MNHEY and CDR2 SVGAGI. Trimming removed 3 bases at V and 2 bases at J, with 14 bases between. This CDR3 is 15 amino acids long.

This chain uses TRBV28 with TRBJ2-7; 9 positions agree with TRBD1. CDR1 is MDHEN, CDR2 SYDVKM, per germline. Trimming at V came to 6 bases and at J to 3 bases, leaving 3 bases not matched to a gene. The CDR3 covers 13 residues. The CDR3 here is CASRTGGLYEQYF. CDR3 nucleotides: TGTGCCAGCAGGACAGGGGGGCTCTACGAGCAGTACTTC.